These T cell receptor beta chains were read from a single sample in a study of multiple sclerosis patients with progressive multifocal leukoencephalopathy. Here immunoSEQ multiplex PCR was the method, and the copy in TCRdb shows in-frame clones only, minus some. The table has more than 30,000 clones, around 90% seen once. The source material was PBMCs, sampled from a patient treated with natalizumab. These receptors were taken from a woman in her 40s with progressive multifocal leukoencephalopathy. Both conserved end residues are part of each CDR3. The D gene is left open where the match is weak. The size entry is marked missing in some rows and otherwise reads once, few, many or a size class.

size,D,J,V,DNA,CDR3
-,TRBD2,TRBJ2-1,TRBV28,TGTGCCAGCAGTTCGAGCGGGAGGGCTTACAATGAGCAGTTCTTC,CASSSSGRAYNEQFF
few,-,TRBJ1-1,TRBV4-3,TGCGCCAGCAGCCTCTCCAGGGGCACTGAAGCTTTCTTT,CASSLSRGTEAFF
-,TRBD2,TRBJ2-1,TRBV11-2,TGTGCCAGCAGCCCTAGCGGGATACACAATGAGCAGTTCTTC,CASSPSGIHNEQFF
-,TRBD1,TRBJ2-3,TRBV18,TGTGCCAGCTCACCCAGGGGGAGCACAGATACGCAGTATTTT,CASSPRGSTDTQYF
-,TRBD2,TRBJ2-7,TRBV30,TGTGCCTGGAGAATTGGCGGGGGCTCCTACGAGCAGTACTTC,CAWRIGGGSYEQYF
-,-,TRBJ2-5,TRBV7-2,TGTGCCAGCAGCTTAGGGACTAAAGAGACCCAGTACTTC,CASSLGTKETQYF
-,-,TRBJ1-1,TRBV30,TGTGCCTGGAGTGTAATTAGCACTGAAGCTTTCTTT,CAWSVISTEAFF
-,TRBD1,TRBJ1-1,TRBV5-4,TGTGCCAGCAGCCCTCGACAGGGGGCAGGGAACACTGAAGCTTTCTTT,CASSPRQGAGNTEAFF
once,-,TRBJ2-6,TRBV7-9,TGTGCCAGCAGCTTAGCGCTAGCGATTAGCTCTGGGGCCAACGTCCTGACTTTC,CASSLALAISSGANVLTF
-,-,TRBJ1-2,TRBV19,TGTGCCAGTCACCCCGGAGTTGGTGGCTACACCTTC,CASHPGVGGYTF
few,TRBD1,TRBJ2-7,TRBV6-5,TGTGCCAGCAGACACAGGGGGCACGCCTACGAGCAGTACTTC,CASRHRGHAYEQYF
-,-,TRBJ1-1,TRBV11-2,TGTGCCAGCAGCTTAGGGAGCGGAGCTTGGGGCACTGAAGCTTTCTTT,CASSLGSGAWGTEAFF
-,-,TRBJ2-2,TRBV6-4,TGTGCCAGCAGTGTATCAGCCCGCACCGGGGAGCTGTTTTTT,CASSVSARTGELFF
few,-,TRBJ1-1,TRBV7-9,TGTGCCAGCAGCTACGGGGAGAACTTGAACACTGAAGCTTTCTTT,CASSYGENLNTEAFF
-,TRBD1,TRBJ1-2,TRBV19,TGTGCCAGTAGTCCTGGGACAGGGCTGGACTATGGCTACACCTTC,CASSPGTGLDYGYTF
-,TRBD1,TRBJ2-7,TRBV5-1,TGCGCCAGCAGCCCCCAGGGGGTACCCTACGAGCAGTACTTC,CASSPQGVPYEQYF
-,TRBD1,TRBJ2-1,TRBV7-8,TGTGCCAGCAGCTTTATCGGGACAGGGCGCTCCTACAATGAGCAGTTCTTC,CASSFIGTGRSYNEQFF
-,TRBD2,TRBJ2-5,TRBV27,TGTGCCAGCAGCGCGGGACTAGCGGACCAAGAGACCCAGTACTTC,CASSAGLADQETQYF
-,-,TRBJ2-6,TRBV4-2,TGTGCCAGCAGCCAGACCTCTGGGGCCAACGTCCTGACTTTC,CASSQTSGANVLTF
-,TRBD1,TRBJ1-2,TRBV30,TGTGCCTGGAGTAAACAGGGGGCGCTATATGGCTACACCTTC,CAWSKQGALYGYTF
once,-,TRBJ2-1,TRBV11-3,TGTGCCAGCAGCTTAGATCGGACTCATTCCTCCTACAATGAGCAGTTCTTC,CASSLDRTHSSYNEQFF
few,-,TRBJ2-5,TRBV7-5,TGTGCCAGAAGCCACTCCGGGACTAGCGGGGGTAGGGAGACCCAGTACTTC,CARSHSGTSGGRETQYF
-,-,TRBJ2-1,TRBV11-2,TGTGCCAGCAGCTCCGCCTACACGTCCTACAATGAGCAGTTCTTC,CASSSAYTSYNEQFF
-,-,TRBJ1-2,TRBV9,TGTGCCAGCAGCGTAGCTACCAGGGGTTACGGCTACACCTTC,CASSVATRGYGYTF
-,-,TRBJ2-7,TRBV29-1,TGCAGCGTCGAAGAGGGATCAAAGGACGAGCAGTACTTC,CSVEEGSKDEQYF
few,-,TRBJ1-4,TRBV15,TGTGCCACCAGGGCCGTTCACCTAATTGAAAAACTGTTTTTT,CATRAVHLIEKLFF
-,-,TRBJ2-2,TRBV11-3,TGTGCCAGCAGCTTAGATGGGACCACCGGGGAGCTGTTTTTT,CASSLDGTTGELFF
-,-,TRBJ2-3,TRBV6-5,TGTGCCAGCAGTTACTCGCCTAATACAGATACGCAGTATTTT,CASSYSPNTDTQYF
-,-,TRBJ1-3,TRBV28,TGTGCCAGCAGTTTAACAACTGGAAACACCATATATTTT,CASSLTTGNTIYF
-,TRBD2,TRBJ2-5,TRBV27,TGTGCCAGCAGTTTAGTCCCGCCGGGAGGGGAGCAGTACTTC,CASSLVPPGGEQYF
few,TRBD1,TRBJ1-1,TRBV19,TGTGCCAGTAGTGCTCAGGGGGTGAACACTGAAGCTTTCTTT,CASSAQGVNTEAFF
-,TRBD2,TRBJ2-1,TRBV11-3,TGTGCCACCAGACTAGCGGGAGCTGGGAACAATGAGCAGTTCTTC,CATRLAGAGNNEQFF
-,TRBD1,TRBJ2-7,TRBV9,TGTGCCAGCAGCGTAGCGGGACAGGGAGCCTACGAGCAGTACTTC,CASSVAGQGAYEQYF
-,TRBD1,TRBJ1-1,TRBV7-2,TGTGCCAGCAGCCCCGGACAGGAGTTGAACACTGAAGCTTTCTTT,CASSPGQELNTEAFF
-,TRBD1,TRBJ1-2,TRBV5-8,TGTGCCAGCAGCTTCCGACAGGGGAATTATGGCTATGGCTACACCTTC,CASSFRQGNYGYGYTF
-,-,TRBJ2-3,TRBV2,TGTGCCAGCAGTGGTCTCCAGGGAGCTAGCACAGATACGCAGTATTTT,CASSGLQGASTDTQYF
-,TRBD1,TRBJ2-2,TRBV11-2,TGTGCCAGCAGCCCAGACAGGGACAGCGGGGAGCTGTTTTTT,CASSPDRDSGELFF
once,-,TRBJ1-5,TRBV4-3,TGCGCCAGCAGCCAAGAATTCTTTTTAAGCAGGGGCCTTAGCAATCAGCCCCAGCATTTT,CASSQEFFLSRGLSNQPQHF
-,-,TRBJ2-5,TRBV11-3,TGTGCCAGCAGCTTATCAGCCACCCAAGAGACCCAGTACTTC,CASSLSATQETQYF
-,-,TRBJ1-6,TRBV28,TGTGCCAGCAGTTTATCTCAAACGGCTGTTGGGGCCCTCCACTTT,CASSLSQTAVGALHF
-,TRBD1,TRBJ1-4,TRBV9,TGTGCCAGCAGCACTACAGGGGCGCCTAATGAAAAACTGTTTTTT,CASSTTGAPNEKLFF
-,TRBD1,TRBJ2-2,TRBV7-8,TGTGCCAGCTCGGGACAGGGTCTGGCCGGGGAGCTGTTTTTT,CASSGQGLAGELFF
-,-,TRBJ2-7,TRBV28,TGTGCCAGCAGCGGCAGGGGAGGGATCGAGCAGTACTTC,CASSGRGGIEQYF
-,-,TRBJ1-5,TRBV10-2,TGCGCCAGCAGTGAGTCGACGGGGGCCCAGCATTTT,CASSESTGAQHF
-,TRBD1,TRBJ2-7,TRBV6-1,TGTGCCAGCAGTGAAGGGCAGGGGGCCTACGAGCAGTACTTC,CASSEGQGAYEQYF
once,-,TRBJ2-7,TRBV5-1,TGCGCCAGCAGCTTGGCCCCCGGAGGCTACGAGCAGTACTTC,CASSLAPGGYEQYF
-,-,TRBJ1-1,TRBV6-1,TGTGCCAGCAGTTCCCTCGGAACTGAAGCTTTCTTT,CASSSLGTEAFF
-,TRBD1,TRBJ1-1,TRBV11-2,TGTGCCAGCAGCTCACCGGGACAGGGGGCTGAAGCTTTCTTT,CASSSPGQGAEAFF
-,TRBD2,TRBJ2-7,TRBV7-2,TGTGCCAGCAGCACACTAGCGGGAGGGCTCTCCTACGAGCAGTACTTC,CASSTLAGGLSYEQYF
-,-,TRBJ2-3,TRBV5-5,TGTGCCAGCAGGTCTTTCCCTAGCACAGATACGCAGTATTTT,CASRSFPSTDTQYF